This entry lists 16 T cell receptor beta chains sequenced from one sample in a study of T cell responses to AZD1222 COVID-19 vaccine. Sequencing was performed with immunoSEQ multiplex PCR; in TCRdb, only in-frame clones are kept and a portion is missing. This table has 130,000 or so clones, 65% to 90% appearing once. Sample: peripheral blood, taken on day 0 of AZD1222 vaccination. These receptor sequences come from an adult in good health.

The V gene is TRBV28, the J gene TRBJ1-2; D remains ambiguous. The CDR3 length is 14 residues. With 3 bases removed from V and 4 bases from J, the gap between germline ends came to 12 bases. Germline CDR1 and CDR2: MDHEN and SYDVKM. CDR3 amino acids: CASSLPGGSYGYTF. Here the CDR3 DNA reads TGTGCCAGCAGTTTGCCGGGCGGCAGCTATGGCTACACCTTC.

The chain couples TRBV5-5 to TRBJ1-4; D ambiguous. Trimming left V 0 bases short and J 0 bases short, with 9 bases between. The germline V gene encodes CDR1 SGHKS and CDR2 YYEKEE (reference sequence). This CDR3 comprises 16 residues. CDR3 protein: CASSLARTSTNEKLFF. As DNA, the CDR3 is TGTGCCAGCAGCTTGGCCAGGACTTCAACTAATGAAAAACTGTTTTTT.

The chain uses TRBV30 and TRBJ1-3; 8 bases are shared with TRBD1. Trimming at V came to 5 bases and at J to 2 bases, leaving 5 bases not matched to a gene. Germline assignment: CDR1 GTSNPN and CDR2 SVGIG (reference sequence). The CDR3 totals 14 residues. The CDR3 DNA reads TGTGCCTGGTCTCCCAGGGGGCCTGGAAACACCATATATTTT. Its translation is CAWSPRGPGNTIYF.

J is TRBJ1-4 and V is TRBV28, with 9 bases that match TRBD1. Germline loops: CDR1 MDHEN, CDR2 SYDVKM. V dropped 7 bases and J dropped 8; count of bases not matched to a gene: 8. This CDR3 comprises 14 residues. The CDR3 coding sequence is TGTGCCAGCACCCCGGGACAGGGAGGGGAAAAACTGTTTTTT. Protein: CASTPGQGGEKLFF.

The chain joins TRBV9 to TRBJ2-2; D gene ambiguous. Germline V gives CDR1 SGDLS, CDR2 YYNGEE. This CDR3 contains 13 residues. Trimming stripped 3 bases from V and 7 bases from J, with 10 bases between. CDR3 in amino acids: CASSDSLLGELFF. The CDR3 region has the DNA TGTGCCAGCAGCGATAGCCTTCTCGGGGAGCTGTTTTTT.

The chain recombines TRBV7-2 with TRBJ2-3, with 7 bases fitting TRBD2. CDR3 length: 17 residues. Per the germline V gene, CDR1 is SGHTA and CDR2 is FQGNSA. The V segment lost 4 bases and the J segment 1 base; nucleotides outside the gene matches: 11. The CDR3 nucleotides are TGTGCCAGCAGCTCCTTAGGTCCCCTAGCGGGCACAGATACGCAGTATTTT. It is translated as CASSSLGPLAGTDTQYF.

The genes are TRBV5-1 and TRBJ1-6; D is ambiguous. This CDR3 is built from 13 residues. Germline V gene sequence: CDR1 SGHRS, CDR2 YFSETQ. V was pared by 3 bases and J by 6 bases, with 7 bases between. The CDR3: CASSSDPNSPLHF. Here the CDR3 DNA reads TGCGCCAGCAGCTCGGACCCTAATTCACCCCTCCACTTT.

The CDR3 spells CASSLLGSNTGELFF. The CDR3 DNA is TGTGCCAGCAGCTTACTGGGGTCTAACACCGGGGAGCTGTTTTTT. The chain employs TRBV7-2 and TRBJ2-2; D is uncertain. V lost 2 bases, J lost 2 bases, and 9 bases lay in between. Germline-derived CDR1 and CDR2 are SGHTA and FQGNSA. The CDR3 runs 15 residues.

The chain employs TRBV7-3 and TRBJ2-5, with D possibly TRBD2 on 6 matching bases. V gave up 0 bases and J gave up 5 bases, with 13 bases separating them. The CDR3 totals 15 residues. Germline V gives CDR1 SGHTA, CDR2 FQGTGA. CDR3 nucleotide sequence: TGTGCCAGCAGCTTAACTATGGGGGGAGCGGAGACCCAGTACTTC. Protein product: CASSLTMGGAETQYF.

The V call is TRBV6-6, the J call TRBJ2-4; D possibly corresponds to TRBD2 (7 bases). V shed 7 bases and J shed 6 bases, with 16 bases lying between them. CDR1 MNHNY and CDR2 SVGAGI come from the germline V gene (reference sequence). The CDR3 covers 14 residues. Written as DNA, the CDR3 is TGTGCCAGCAAGGAGGGGGGGGAGGGAAACATTCAGTACTTC. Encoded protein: CASKEGGEGNIQYF.

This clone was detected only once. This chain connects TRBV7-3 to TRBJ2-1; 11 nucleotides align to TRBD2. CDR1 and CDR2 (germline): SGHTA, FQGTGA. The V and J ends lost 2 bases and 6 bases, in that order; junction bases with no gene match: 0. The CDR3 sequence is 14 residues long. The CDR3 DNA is TGTGCCAGCAGCTTAGGACTAGCGGGCAATGAGCAGTTCTTC. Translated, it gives CASSLGLAGNEQFF.

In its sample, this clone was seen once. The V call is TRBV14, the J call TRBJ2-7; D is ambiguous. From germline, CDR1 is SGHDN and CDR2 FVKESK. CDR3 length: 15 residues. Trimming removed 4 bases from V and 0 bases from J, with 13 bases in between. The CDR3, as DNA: TGTGCCAGCAGCCCCCCTGGCAGCAACTCCTACGAGCAGTACTTC. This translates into CASSPPGSNSYEQYF.

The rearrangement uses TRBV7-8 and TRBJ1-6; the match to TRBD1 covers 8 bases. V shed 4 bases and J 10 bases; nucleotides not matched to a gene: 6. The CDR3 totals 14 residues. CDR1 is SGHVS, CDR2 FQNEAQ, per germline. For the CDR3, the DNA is TGTGCCAGCAGCTCCTCAGGGGGCGAATCACCCCTCCACTTT. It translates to CASSSSGGESPLHF.

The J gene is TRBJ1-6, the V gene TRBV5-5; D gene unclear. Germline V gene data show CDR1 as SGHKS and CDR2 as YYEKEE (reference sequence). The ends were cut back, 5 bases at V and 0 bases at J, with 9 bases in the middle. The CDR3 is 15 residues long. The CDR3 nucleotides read TGTGCCAGCAGTACGATAAGCTCCTATAATTCACCCCTCCACTTT. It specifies CASSTISSYNSPLHF.

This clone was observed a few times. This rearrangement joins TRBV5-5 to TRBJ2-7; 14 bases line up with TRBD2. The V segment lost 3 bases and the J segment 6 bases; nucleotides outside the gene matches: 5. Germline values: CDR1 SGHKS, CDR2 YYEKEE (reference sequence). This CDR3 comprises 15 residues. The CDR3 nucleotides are TGTGCCAGCAGCTCCGGACTAGCGGGGGGTCGCGAGCAGTACTTC. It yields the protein CASSSGLAGGREQYF.

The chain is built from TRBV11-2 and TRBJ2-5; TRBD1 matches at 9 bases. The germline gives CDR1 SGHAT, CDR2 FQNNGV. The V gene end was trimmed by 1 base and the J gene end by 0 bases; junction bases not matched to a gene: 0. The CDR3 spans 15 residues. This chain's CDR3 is CASSLGDRDQETQYF. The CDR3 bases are TGTGCCAGCAGCTTAGGGGACAGGGACCAAGAGACCCAGTACTTC. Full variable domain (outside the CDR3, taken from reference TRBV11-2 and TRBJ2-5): EAGVAQSPRYKIIEKRQSVAFWCNPISGHATLYWYQQILGQGPKLLIQFQNNGVVDDSQLPKDRFSAERLKGVDSTLKIQPAKLEDSAVYLCASSLGDRDQETQYFGPGTRLLVL.